These T cell receptor beta chains were read from a single sample in a study of vaccination effects on CD4 cells after COVID-19. No antigen is known for these receptors. Clones were read by immunoSEQ multiplex PCR, and TCRdb kept only the in-frame ones, dropping some. The top ten clones hold around 7% of a sample with over 45,000 clones, approximately 70% of them seen once. Material: CD4+ T cells from PBMCs cultured without peptide, obtained after COVID-19 vaccination. The receptors were sampled from a human donor who received a COVID-19 vaccine. CDR3s include the opening cysteine and the closing phenylalanine or tryptophan. Each record gives: clone size, D gene, J gene, V gene, CDR3 protein, CDR3 DNA. D genes are given only for firm matches. Not every row has a clone size; where given, it reads once, few, many or a size class.

clone size: -
D gene: -
J gene: TRBJ1-2
V gene: TRBV15
CDR3 protein: CATRGSNYGYTF
CDR3 DNA: TGTGCCACCAGGGGCTCTAACTATGGCTACACCTTC

clone size: -
D gene: TRBD2
J gene: TRBJ2-1
V gene: TRBV10-2
CDR3 protein: CASSLLAGAGEQFF
CDR3 DNA: TGCGCCAGCAGCCTTCTAGCGGGAGCTGGGGAGCAGTTCTTC

clone size: -
D gene: -
J gene: TRBJ2-5
V gene: TRBV6-4
CDR3 protein: CASSYLRDQETQYF
CDR3 DNA: TGTGCCAGCAGCTATTTAAGGGATCAAGAGACCCAGTACTTC

clone size: -
D gene: TRBD2
J gene: TRBJ2-5
V gene: TRBV11-2
CDR3 protein: CASSPNLVASGGSETQYF
CDR3 DNA: TGTGCCAGCAGCCCGAACTTAGTGGCTAGCGGGGGGAGTGAGACCCAGTACTTC

clone size: -
D gene: -
J gene: TRBJ2-1
V gene: TRBV18
CDR3 protein: CASSPEGGPYNEQFF
CDR3 DNA: TGTGCCAGCTCACCAGAGGGGGGGCCGTACAATGAGCAGTTCTTC

clone size: -
D gene: -
J gene: TRBJ2-7
V gene: TRBV6-2/TRBV6-3
CDR3 protein: CASSMTPLSYEQYF
CDR3 DNA: TGTGCCAGCAGCATGACACCTCTCTCCTACGAGCAGTACTTC

clone size: -
D gene: TRBD2
J gene: TRBJ2-1
V gene: TRBV10-2
CDR3 protein: CASSIGLAGGPREQFF
CDR3 DNA: TGCGCCAGCAGCATTGGGCTAGCGGGGGGGCCTAGGGAGCAGTTCTTC

clone size: once
D gene: -
J gene: TRBJ2-3
V gene: TRBV5-1
CDR3 protein: CASSLGDHTDTQYF
CDR3 DNA: TGCGCCAGCAGCTTGGGGGATCACACAGATACGCAGTATTTT

clone size: -
D gene: -
J gene: TRBJ2-6
V gene: TRBV7-8
CDR3 protein: CASSRGGGTGANVLTF
CDR3 DNA: TGTGCCAGCAGCCGAGGAGGAGGCACTGGGGCCAACGTCCTGACTTTC

clone size: -
D gene: TRBD1
J gene: TRBJ2-1
V gene: TRBV11-3
CDR3 protein: CASSLDQGGSSSYNEQFF
CDR3 DNA: TGTGCCAGCAGCTTAGATCAAGGGGGCTCTAGCTCCTACAATGAGCAGTTCTTC